A few counts support the clone carrying this T cell receptor beta chain. From germline, CDR1 is MNHNS and CDR2 SASEGT. Trimming removed 3 bases from V and 3 bases from J, with 8 bases in between. The CDR3 totals 13 residues. This specimen belongs to a study of blood T cell repertoires in COVID-19. Study summary: Researchers got acute and convalescent COVID-19 samples from the United States, Italy and Spain. PBMCs, B-cell-depleted T cells, or T cells were the source of the cDNA or gDNA that made up the material.

Per the study methods: Using reference gene primer amplification, nucleated cell counts were estimated. TCRdb's copy holds only in-frame clones and misses some; the assay was immunoSEQ multiplex PCR. V and J calls and clone size follow that table, whereas D and trimming were derived from the DNA. Among about 45,000 clones listed, less than 90% were seen once. The sequenced sample consisted of peripheral blood. This rearrangement joins TRBV6-1 to TRBJ1-1, with a weak D call TRBD1 (5 bases). This receptor was identified in a human donor in a cohort sampled during active COVID-19. The CDR3 reads CASSETVYTEAFF. Here the CDR3 DNA reads TGTGCCAGCAGTGAGACAGTCTACACTGAAGCTTTCTTT.